The rows below give T cell receptor beta chains drawn from one sample of a study of identical twins. TCRdb processed the 5' RACE reads anew with MiXCR; each CDR3 protein has one entry. The table lists approximately 300,000 distinct CDR3 sequences, roughly 9.8% of them singletons. These data were also reused for a study on yellow fever vaccine responses in identical twins.

The sequenced material came from CD8+ T cells sorted from blood. These receptors all come from a woman younger than 30 in good health. CDR3s include the opening cysteine and the closing phenylalanine or tryptophan. D genes are given only for firm matches. Rows may omit the clone size; those that give it use once, few, many or a size class.

D | size | J | V | CDR3 | DNA
TRBD1 | . | TRBJ2-7 | TRBV25-1 | CASSEWGTEDQYF | TGTGCCAGCAGTGAATGGGGGACAGAAGATCAGTACTTC
. | . | TRBJ2-5 | TRBV9 | CASSANQETQYF | TGTGCCAGCAGCGCCAACCAAGAGACCCAGTACTTC
. | few | TRBJ1-6 | TRBV6-2/TRBV6-3 | CASSFFPAQPNSPLHF | TGTGCCAGCAGTTTCTTTCCCGCACAGCCAAATTCACCCCTCCACTTT
. | . | TRBJ2-2 | TRBV12-3/TRBV12-4 | CASLGGLGTGELFF | TGTGCCAGCTTAGGAGGGTTGGGGACCGGGGAGCTGTTTTTT
. | . | TRBJ2-3 | TRBV7-7 | CASSLIRDEPTQYF | TGTGCTAGCAGCTTAATCAGGGATGAGCCTACGCAGTATTTT
. | few | TRBJ2-7 | TRBV18 | CASSPPASLHVYF | TGTGCCAGCTCACCACCGGCTAGCCTTCACGTGTACTTC
TRBD1 | few | TRBJ2-1 | TRBV7-2 | CASSSSGGAEQFF | TGTGCCAGCAGCTCCTCAGGGGGCGCTGAGCAGTTCTTC
. | many | TRBJ2-3 | TRBV13 | CASSLAGLHTQYF | TGTGCCAGCAGCTTAGCGGGACTTCATACGCAGTATTTT
. | few | TRBJ1-6 | TRBV27 | CASSLDSGALKAALHF | TGTGCCAGCAGTTTAGATTCGGGCGCACTTAAAGCAGCCCTCCACTTT
. | many | TRBJ2-7 | TRBV4-3 | CASSQLVQYEQYF | TGCGCCAGCAGCCAACTAGTCCAGTACGAGCAGTACTTC
. | . | TRBJ1-1 | TRBV10-3 | CAISSEGWGDGDTEAFF | TGTGCCATCAGTTCCGAAGGCTGGGGGGACGGTGACACTGAAGCTTTCTTT
. | . | TRBJ2-3 | TRBV20-1 | CSASVGTDTQYF | TGCAGTGCTAGTGTGGGCACAGATACGCAGTATTTT
TRBD1 | few | TRBJ2-1 | TRBV29-1 | CSVDEDRGYQVGQFF | TGCAGCGTTGACGAGGACAGGGGGTACCAGGTTGGGCAGTTCTTC
TRBD2 | few | TRBJ2-3 | TRBV7-2 | CASSLLAGSPDTQYF | TGTGCCAGCAGCTTACTAGCGGGAAGTCCAGATACGCAGTATTTT
. | many | TRBJ1-1 | TRBV11-2 | CASAPGTSEAFF | TGTGCCAGCGCCCCGGGGACCTCTGAAGCTTTCTTT
. | . | TRBJ2-5 | TRBV6-2/TRBV6-3 | CASRHQETQYF | TGTGCCAGCAGACACCAAGAGACCCAGTACTTC
. | many | TRBJ1-5 | TRBV14 | CASSPRTWNQPQHF | TGTGCCAGCAGCCCCCGGACTTGGAATCAGCCCCAGCATTTT
. | many | TRBJ1-2 | TRBV7-2 | CASRPGASYGYTF | TGTGCCAGCAGGCCGGGGGCGTCCTATGGCTACACCTTC
. | many | TRBJ1-1 | TRBV6-2/TRBV6-3 | CASRDLDRNTEAFF | TGTGCCAGCAGGGATCTAGACAGGAACACTGAAGCTTTCTTT
TRBD1 | few | TRBJ2-7 | TRBV6-1 | CASRGLRDSSYEQYF | TGTGCCAGCAGAGGACTCCGGGACAGCTCCTACGAGCAGTACTTC
TRBD2 | few | TRBJ2-5 | TRBV10-3 | CAISGASGGSQETQYF | TGTGCCATCAGTGGGGCTAGCGGGGGATCCCAAGAGACCCAGTACTTC
. | few | TRBJ1-2 | TRBV27 | CASSRFESYGYTF | TGTGCCAGCAGCCGCTTCGAGTCCTATGGCTACACCTTC
TRBD2 | many | TRBJ2-7 | TRBV29-1 | CSVELAGGPWEQYF | TGCAGCGTTGAGCTAGCGGGAGGGCCTTGGGAGCAGTACTTC
. | many | TRBJ2-7 | TRBV5-1 | CASSPLPRIYEQYF | TGCGCCAGCTCACCCCTGCCCCGAATCTACGAGCAGTACTTC
TRBD1 | . | TRBJ2-1 | TRBV13 | CASSHRDRNSYNEQFF | TGTGCCAGCAGCCACAGGGACAGGAACTCCTACAATGAGCAGTTCTTC
. | . | TRBJ2-2 | TRBV20-1 | CSAAPLPGEAGELFF | TGCAGTGCTGCCCCGCTCCCGGGAGAGGCCGGGGAGCTGTTTTTT
. | many | TRBJ1-5 | TRBV7-9 | CASSLARGDQPQHF | TGTGCCAGCAGCTTAGCTCGCGGGGATCAGCCCCAGCATTTT
TRBD1 | many | TRBJ2-7 | TRBV15 | CATSMGQGAYEQYF | TGTGCCACCAGTATGGGACAGGGGGCCTACGAGCAGTACTTC
TRBD2 | few | TRBJ2-1 | TRBV20-1 | CSALSTSGIYNEQFF | TGCAGTGCTTTAAGTACTAGCGGGATTTACAATGAGCAGTTCTTC
. | many | TRBJ2-7 | TRBV12-3/TRBV12-4 | CASSLVGRPYEQYF | TGTGCCAGCAGTTTAGTAGGGAGACCCTACGAGCAGTACTTC
TRBD2 | many | TRBJ2-3 | TRBV6-4 | CASSELAGTDTQYF | TGTGCCAGCAGTGAACTAGCGGGGACAGATACGCAGTATTTT
. | few | TRBJ2-7 | TRBV19 | CASSPTLASSEQYF | TGTGCCAGTAGTCCAACCCTAGCGTCGTCCGAGCAGTACTTC